This T cell receptor beta chain originates from a study of regulatory T cells in long-lasting Graves disease (dated by TCRdb to about 2021). About the study as a whole: To count as having persistent Graves' disease, a patient had to have received antithyroid drug treatment for over 5 years with TSH receptor autoantibodies remaining persistently positive. Patients with persistent Graves' disease were compared with patients with newly diagnosed Graves' disease using TCR sequencing and RNA sequencing of peripheral blood. The study was conducted in China and was registered as a clinical trial. A total of roughly 35 samples underwent TCR sequencing: approximately 13 from persistent and some 20 from newly diagnosed Graves' disease patients. Persistent Graves' disease patients in the clinical cohort had taken antithyroid drugs for roughly ten years on average. Here is what the overall study found, with its caveats: Peripheral blood alone was examined, since thyroid tissue, which constituted the primary lesion, could not be accessed. TRBV28, TRBJ1-2 and TRBJ2-5 were preferentially used in persistent disease, while TRBV20-1 and TRBJ2-1 were favored in newly diagnosed disease. Sequencing and analysis were limited to the TCR beta chain. A larger number of public clonotypes was shared among persistent patients (approximately 2,500) than among newly diagnosed patients (around 880). Compared with newly diagnosed patients, patients with persistent Graves' disease had lower TCR Shannon entropy and fewer highly expanded clones, which suggests clonal expansion. The authors noted that the small sample size was a limitation that may lower accuracy.

The library was produced with multiplex PCR. Sequencing took place on an Illumina HiSeq 4000. iRepertoire HTBI primers and Arm-PCR amplification of CDR3 regions were used to construct TCR beta libraries. Before sequencing, the PCR products underwent gel purification. As for the original processing: A total of fewer than 80 TRBV and approximately 13 TRBJ segments were identified across samples and were used for gene usage analysis of CDR3 amino acid clonotypes. COPE and FqMerger were used to merge filtered high-quality paired reads into contigs. Contigs were aligned with BLAST to IMGT TRBV, TRBD and TRBJ reference genes, and CDR3 was defined per IMGT. Clonotypes above 0.1% frequency were classified as highly expanded clones. Shannon entropy was used to measure repertoire diversity, and the Gini coefficient was used to measure V-J evenness. A clonotype was considered public if more than one individual shared it. TCRdb redid the processing of the public reads, applying fastp at Q25 and MiXCR, and retained in-frame beta chains. Every distinct CDR3 protein forms one entry, paired with its most common genes and DNA. Clone size and V and J calls follow TCRdb, not the original study. This sample has about 290,000 distinct CDR3 sequences in its table, and around 21% of those were observed once. The ten biggest clones cover more than 50% of the sample.

This sample's time point label indicates: persistent/refractory GD, antithyroid drugs over 5 years with positive TRAb. RNA was extracted from PBMCs in TRIzol for both TCR sequencing and RNA sequencing. Graves' disease was diagnosed according to American Thyroid Association guidelines. Recruitment of patients was carried out at an endocrinology department in Xi'an, China. From each patient, 8 to 10 milliliters of peripheral blood was collected into an EDTA anticoagulant tube. Ficoll Paque Plus density gradient separation was used to isolate PBMCs, and no additional T cell sorting was done. An Agilent 2100 Bioanalyzer and agarose gel were used to assess RNA quality, and a NanoDrop 2000 was used to measure RNA concentration. Comments on this clonotype: There is no known antigen for this receptor. No base qualities exist here, and no much larger clone lies one base off it.

Sequences DFQATT (CDR1) and SNEGSKA (CDR2) are obtained from the germline V gene (reference sequence). The CDR3, cysteine through phenylalanine, is 12 amino acids long. Only the CDR3 DNA is retained, 36 bases long and in frame from the first base. V lost 1 base and J lost 3 bases; the stretch between them is 7 bases long. This sequence was found in a female donor with Graves disease. The sequenced sample was peripheral blood mononuclear cells (PBMCs), obtained when the disease was refractory, from a patient treated with antithyroid drugs. The receptor chain draws on TRBV20-1 and TRBJ2-7; a tentative D call is TRBD1 (5 bases match). The CDR3 has the sequence CSARVRDYEQYF. The base sequence is TGCAGTGCTAGAGTCAGGGACTACGAGCAGTACTTC.